This T cell receptor beta chain was identified in a study of CD8+ T cells in alopecia areata. Broader study findings: Higher clonality was seen in lesional scalp than in normal scalp, especially in alopecia totalis/universalis.

In each case, RNA was isolated and then reverse transcribed into cDNA as the sequencing template. Data came from immunoSEQ multiplex PCR; TCRdb stores just in-frame clones and leaves some out. Of 95,000 to 100,000 clones in the sample, 50% to 75% were seen once. Worth noting for this clone: Its antigen is not known.

Treatment reported: oral pan-JAK inhibitor, 5-10 mg twice daily. This receptor was identified in a human donor with alopecia areata. The source material was CD8+ T cells sorted from blood, sampled at week 4, from a patient treated with tofacitinib.

The CDR3 protein is CSGGTEGFGTDTQYF. The CDR3 DNA is TGCAGCGGCGGAACCGAGGGATTTGGGACAGATACGCAGTATTTT. The gene calls are TRBV29-1 and TRBJ2-3, with D perhaps matching TRBD2 (5 bases). This CDR3 has 15 amino acids. Germline CDR1 and CDR2: SQVTM and ANQGSEA. Trimming cost V 7 bases and J 3 bases, with 20 bases left between them.